A single T cell receptor beta chain is shown here with its context. This specimen belongs to a study of shared clonotypes between healthy human individuals. Losses at the gene ends were 6 bases for V and 6 bases for J; bases not matched to a gene: 7. This CDR3 is 15 amino acids long. Looked up from germline, CDR1 is MNHEY and CDR2 is SMNVEV (reference sequence). The data were produced by immunoSEQ multiplex PCR, yet TCRdb's version contains in-frame clones alone and is incomplete. This table has roughly 1,800,000 clones, approximately 95% appearing once. Naive CD8 cells lacked CD45RO, underwent positive selection for CCR7 and left out terminally differentiated effector memory CD45RA+ cells.

This clonotype was obtained from a young man in good health. This chain links TRBV27 with TRBJ2-7, with TRBD2 matching 14 bases. The sample was naive CD8+ T cells sorted from blood. CDR3 sequence: CASSTGTSGSSEQYF. CDR3 in DNA: TGTGCCAGCAGCACCGGGACTAGCGGGAGTAGCGAGCAGTACTTC.